A selection of T cell receptor beta chains follows, all from one sample in a study of metastatic and nonmetastatic thyroid tumors. TCRdb called clones again from the PCR reads with MiXCR. The table includes some 38,000 clones, roughly 13% detected once. Sequencing was carried out using blood. All receptors come from a female donor with papillary thyroid cancer or a benign thyroid nodule (not recorded which). Some clones in this sample may be carry-over from other donors' samples. Each CDR3 is given without its conserved first and last residue.

CDR3 protein	V gene	J gene	CDR3 length
ASIFWTGANEKLF	TRBV7-7	TRBJ1-4	13
ASSQVDRVNEKLF	TRBV4-2	TRBJ1-4	13
ASSSGQGVNEQF	TRBV13	TRBJ2-1	12
ASIRQMNTEAF	TRBV6-1	TRBJ1-1	11
ASRERTQH	TRBV6-1	TRBJ1-5	8
AWDFLRGRVGNTIY	TRBV30	TRBJ1-3	14
ASSPRLAGGRVEQF	TRBV12-3/TRBV12-4	TRBJ2-1	14
ASIPAGTGAYEQY	TRBV28	TRBJ2-7	13
ANVTLAGGISGANVLT	TRBV12-3/TRBV12-4	TRBJ2-6	16
ASRDWRTGVLDGELF	TRBV11-2	TRBJ2-2	15
ASSLGTSGALS	TRBV9	TRBJ2-1	11
ASRTGQVVGYT	TRBV6-1	TRBJ1-2	11
ASRPGQGRNSPLH	TRBV2	TRBJ1-6	13
ASSPNPGPTSY	TRBV9	TRBJ2-5	11
ASSSSDSHYEQY	TRBV28	TRBJ2-7	12
ASIQVPLAGGTDTQY	TRBV7-2	TRBJ2-3	15
ASSSRGANTEAF	TRBV11-2	TRBJ1-1	12
ASSLSRGTGNYGYT	TRBV27	TRBJ1-2	14
ASSFIVGGVSNQPQH	TRBV6-1	TRBJ1-5	15
ASSLVGSSYEQY	TRBV11-1	TRBJ2-7	12
ASSYSRTPPGEQY	TRBV6-5	TRBJ2-7	13
ASSQSDNYGYT	TRBV4-1	TRBJ1-2	11
ASSPLVGGYSNQPQH	TRBV4-1	TRBJ1-5	15
ASTAFKGGKFTEAF	TRBV19	TRBJ1-1	14
ASSLSPRVNQPQH	TRBV7-3	TRBJ1-5	13
ASSPDSGRGETQY	TRBV7-8	TRBJ2-5	13
SARSSGRSYEQY	TRBV20-1	TRBJ2-7	12
ASSLYLGPYEQY	TRBV28	TRBJ2-7	12
ASSVTVHSYDQY	TRBV27	TRBJ2-7	12
ASITGTPYEQY	TRBV19	TRBJ2-7	11
AISESGRFPHEQY	TRBV10-3	TRBJ2-7	13
ASAPGQNYGYT	TRBV12-5	TRBJ1-2	11
ASQTGREAF	TRBV6-1	TRBJ1-1	9
ASSYTLSGRAYEQY	TRBV6-6	TRBJ2-7	14
ASSRGSYEQY	TRBV7-2	TRBJ2-7	10
ASSLGTANYGYT	TRBV5-4	TRBJ1-2	12
SARDPGQGGPYEQY	TRBV20-1	TRBJ2-7	14
SANRAEGNYNEQF	TRBV20-1	TRBJ2-1	13
ASSPIDRDSGNTIY	TRBV18	TRBJ1-3	14
ASSSDGSNTGELF	TRBV7-3	TRBJ2-2	13
AWDLAGVSEQY	TRBV30	TRBJ2-7	11
ASSPWVSGRAGELF	TRBV27	TRBJ2-2	14
SVPGDGSSYNSPLH	TRBV20-1	TRBJ1-6	14
ASSEYRDPNYGYT	TRBV25-1	TRBJ1-2	13
ASSLSSGANVLT	TRBV19	TRBJ2-6	12